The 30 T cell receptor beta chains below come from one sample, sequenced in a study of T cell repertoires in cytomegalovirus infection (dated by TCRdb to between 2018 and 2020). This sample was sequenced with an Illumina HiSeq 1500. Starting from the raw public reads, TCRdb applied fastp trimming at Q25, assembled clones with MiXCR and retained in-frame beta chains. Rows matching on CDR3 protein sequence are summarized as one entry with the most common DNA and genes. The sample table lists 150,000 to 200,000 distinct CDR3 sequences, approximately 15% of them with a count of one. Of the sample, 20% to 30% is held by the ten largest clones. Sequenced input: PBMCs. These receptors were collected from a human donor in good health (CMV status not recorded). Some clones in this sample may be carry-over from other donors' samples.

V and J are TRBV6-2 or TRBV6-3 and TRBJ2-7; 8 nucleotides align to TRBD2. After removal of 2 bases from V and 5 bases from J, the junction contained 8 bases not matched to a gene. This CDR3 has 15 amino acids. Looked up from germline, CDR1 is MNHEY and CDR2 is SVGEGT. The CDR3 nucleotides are TGTGCCAGCAGTTACGGTTCAGCCGGGAGGGACGAGCAGTACTTC. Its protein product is CASSYGSAGRDEQYF.

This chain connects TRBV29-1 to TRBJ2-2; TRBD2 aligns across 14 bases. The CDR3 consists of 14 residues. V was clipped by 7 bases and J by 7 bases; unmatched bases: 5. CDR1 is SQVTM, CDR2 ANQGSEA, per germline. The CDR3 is CSAGTSGRDGELFF. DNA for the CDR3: TGCAGCGCTGGGACTAGCGGGAGAGACGGGGAGCTGTTTTTT.

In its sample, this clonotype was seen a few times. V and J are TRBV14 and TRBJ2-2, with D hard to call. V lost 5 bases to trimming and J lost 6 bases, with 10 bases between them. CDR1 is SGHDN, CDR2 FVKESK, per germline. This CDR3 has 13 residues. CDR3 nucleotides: TGTGCCAGCAGCGCGAGCGTGGCCGGGGAGCTGTTTTTT. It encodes CASSASVAGELFF.

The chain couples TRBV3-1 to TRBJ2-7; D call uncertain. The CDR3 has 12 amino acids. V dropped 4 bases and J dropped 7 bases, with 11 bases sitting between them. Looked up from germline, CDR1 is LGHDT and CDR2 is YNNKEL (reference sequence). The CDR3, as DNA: TGTGCCAGCAGCCGAAATGGTCAGGAGCAGTACTTC. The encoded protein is CASSRNGQEQYF.

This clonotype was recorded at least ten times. CDR3 protein: CASSYGQGETQYF. The CDR3 region has the DNA TGTGCCAGCAGTTACGGGCAGGGAGAGACCCAGTACTTC. The chain couples TRBV6-5 to TRBJ2-5; TRBD1 might be the D (5 bases). The CDR3 length is 13 residues. CDR1 is MNHEY and CDR2 is SVGAGI in the germline V gene. Trimming removed 2 bases from V and 4 bases from J, with 8 bases in between.

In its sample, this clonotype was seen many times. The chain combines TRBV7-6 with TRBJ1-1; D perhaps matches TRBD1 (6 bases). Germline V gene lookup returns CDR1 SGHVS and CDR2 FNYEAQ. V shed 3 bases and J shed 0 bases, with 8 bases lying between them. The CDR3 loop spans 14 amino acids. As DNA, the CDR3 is TGTGCCAGCAGCTTTGGGGGGCTGAACACTGAAGCTTTCTTT. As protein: CASSFGGLNTEAFF.

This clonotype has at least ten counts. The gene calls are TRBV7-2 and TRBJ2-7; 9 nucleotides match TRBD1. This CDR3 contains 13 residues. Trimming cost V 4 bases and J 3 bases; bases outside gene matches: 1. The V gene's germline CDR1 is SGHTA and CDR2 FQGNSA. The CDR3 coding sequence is TGTGCCAGCAGCTCGACAGGGGGCTACGAGCAGTACTTC. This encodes CASSSTGGYEQYF.

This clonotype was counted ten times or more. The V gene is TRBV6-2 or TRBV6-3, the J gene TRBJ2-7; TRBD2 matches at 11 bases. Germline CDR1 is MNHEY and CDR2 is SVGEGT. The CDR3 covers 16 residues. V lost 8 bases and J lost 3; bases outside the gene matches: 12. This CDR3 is CASEGTATSGNYEQYF. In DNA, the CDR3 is TGTGCCAGCGAGGGGACTGCGACTAGCGGGAACTACGAGCAGTACTTC.

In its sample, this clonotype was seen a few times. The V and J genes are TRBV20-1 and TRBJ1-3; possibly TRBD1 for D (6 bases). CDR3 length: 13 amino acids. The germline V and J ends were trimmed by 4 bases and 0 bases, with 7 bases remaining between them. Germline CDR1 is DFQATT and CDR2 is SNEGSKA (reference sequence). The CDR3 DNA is TGCAGTGCTACAGGGGCCTCTGGAAACACCATATATTTT. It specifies CSATGASGNTIYF.

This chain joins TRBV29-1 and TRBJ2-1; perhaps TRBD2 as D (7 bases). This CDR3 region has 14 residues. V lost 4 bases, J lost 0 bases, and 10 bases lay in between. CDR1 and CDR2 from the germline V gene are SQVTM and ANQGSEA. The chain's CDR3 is CSVGGGASYNEQFF. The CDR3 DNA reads TGCAGCGTTGGAGGGGGGGCCTCCTACAATGAGCAGTTCTTC.

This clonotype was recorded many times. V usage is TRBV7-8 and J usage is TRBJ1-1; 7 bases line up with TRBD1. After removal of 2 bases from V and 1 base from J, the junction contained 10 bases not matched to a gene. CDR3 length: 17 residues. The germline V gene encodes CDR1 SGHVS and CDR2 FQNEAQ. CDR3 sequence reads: CASSLISQGDWNTEAFF. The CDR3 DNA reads TGTGCCAGCAGCTTAATTAGTCAGGGGGACTGGAACACTGAAGCTTTCTTT.

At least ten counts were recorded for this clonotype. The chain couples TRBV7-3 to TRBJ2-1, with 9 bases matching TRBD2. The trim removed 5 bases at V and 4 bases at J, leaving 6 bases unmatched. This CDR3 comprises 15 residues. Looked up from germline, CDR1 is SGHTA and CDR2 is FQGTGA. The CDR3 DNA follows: TGTGCCAGCAGCGCCCTAGCGGGGTCTTACAATGAGCAGTTCTTC. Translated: CASSALAGSYNEQFF.

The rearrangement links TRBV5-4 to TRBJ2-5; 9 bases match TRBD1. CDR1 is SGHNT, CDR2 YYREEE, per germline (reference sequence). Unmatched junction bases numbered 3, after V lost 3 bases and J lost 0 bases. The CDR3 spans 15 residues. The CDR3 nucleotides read TGTGCCAGCAGCTGGACAGGGGACGACCAAGAGACCCAGTACTTC. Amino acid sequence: CASSWTGDDQETQYF.

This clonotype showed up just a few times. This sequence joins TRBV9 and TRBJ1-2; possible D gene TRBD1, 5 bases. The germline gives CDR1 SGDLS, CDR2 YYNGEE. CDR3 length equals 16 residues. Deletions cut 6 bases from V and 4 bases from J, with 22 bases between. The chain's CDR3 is CASTEGIQGEGYGYTF. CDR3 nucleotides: TGTGCCAGCACCGAGGGAATCCAGGGCGAAGGCTATGGCTACACCTTC.

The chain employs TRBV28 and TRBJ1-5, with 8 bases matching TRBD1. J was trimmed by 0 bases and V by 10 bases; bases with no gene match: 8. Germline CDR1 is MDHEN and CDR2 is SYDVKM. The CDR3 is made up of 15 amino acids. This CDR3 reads CAIAPTGASNQPQHF. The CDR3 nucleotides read TGTGCCATTGCACCGACAGGGGCTAGCAATCAGCCCCAGCATTTT.

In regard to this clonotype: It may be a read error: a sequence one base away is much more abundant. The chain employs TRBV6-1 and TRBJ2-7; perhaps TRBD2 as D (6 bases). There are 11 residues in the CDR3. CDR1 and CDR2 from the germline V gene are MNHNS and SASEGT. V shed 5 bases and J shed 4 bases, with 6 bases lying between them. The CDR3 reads CASSREYEQYF. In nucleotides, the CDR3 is TGTGCCAGCAGTCGGGAGTACGAGCAGTACTTC.

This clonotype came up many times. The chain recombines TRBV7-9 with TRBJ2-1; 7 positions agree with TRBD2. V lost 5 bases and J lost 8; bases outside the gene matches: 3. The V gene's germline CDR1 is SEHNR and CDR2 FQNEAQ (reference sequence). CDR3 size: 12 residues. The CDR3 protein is CASSPRGDEQFF. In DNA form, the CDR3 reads TGTGCCAGCAGCCCACGGGGGGATGAGCAGTTCTTC.

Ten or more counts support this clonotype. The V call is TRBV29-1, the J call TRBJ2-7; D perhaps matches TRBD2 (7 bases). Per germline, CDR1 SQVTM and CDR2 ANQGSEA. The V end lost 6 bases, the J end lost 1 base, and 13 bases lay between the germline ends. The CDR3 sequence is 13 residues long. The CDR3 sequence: CSVRGGGSYEQYF. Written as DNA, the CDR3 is TGCAGCGTGAGGGGAGGGGGTTCCTACGAGCAGTACTTC.

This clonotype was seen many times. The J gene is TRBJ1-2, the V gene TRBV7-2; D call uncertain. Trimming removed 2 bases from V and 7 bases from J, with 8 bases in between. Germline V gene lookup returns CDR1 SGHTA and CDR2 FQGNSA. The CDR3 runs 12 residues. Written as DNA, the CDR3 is TGTGCCAGCAGCTTAAGTGGGTCTGGCTACACCTTC. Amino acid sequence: CASSLSGSGYTF.

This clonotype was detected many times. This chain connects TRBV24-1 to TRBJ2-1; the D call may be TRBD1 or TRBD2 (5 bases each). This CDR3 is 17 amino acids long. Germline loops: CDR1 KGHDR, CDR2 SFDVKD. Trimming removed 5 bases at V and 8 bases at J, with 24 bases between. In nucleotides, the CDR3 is TGTGCCACCAGTGCTCTATGGGAGCAGGGAGCAACCCATGAGCAGTTCTTC. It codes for CATSALWEQGATHEQFF.

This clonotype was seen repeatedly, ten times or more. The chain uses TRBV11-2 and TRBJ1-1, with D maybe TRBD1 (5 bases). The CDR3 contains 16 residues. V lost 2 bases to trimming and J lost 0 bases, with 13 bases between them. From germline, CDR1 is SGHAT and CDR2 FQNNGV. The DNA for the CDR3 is TGTGCCAGCAGCTTACGGTTCGGGACGGTGAACACTGAAGCTTTCTTT. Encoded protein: CASSLRFGTVNTEAFF.

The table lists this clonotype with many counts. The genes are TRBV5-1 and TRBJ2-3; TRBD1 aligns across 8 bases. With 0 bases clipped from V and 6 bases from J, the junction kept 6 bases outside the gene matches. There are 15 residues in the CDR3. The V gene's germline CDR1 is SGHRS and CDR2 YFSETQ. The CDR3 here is CASSLDRGSTDTQYF. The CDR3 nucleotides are TGCGCCAGCAGCTTGGACAGGGGGAGTACTGATACGCAGTATTTT.

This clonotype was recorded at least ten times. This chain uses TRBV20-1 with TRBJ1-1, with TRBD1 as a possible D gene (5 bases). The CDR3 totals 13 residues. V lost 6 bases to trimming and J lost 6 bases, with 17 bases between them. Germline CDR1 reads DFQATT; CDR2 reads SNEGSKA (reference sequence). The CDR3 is CSASGTGRAEAFF. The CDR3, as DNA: TGCAGTGCGAGCGGGACTGGGAGGGCTGAAGCTTTCTTT.

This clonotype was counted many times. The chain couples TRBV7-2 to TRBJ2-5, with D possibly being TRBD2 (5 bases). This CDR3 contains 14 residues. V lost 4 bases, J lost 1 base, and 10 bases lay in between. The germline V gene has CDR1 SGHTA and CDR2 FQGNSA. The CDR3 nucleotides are TGTGCCAGCAGCTCGTCCCGGGGCCAAGAGACCCAGTACTTC. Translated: CASSSSRGQETQYF.

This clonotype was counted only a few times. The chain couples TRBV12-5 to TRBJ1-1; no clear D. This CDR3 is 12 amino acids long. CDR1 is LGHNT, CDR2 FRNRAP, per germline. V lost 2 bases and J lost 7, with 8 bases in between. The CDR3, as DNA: TGTGCTAGTGGTTTGTTCGGCAGTGAAGCTTTCTTT. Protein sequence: CASGLFGSEAFF.

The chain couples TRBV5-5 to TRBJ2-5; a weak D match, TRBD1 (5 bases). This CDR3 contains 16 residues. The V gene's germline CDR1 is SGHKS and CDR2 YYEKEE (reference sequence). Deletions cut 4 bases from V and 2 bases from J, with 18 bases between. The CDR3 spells CASSRHFWGGQETQYF. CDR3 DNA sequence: TGTGCCAGCAGCCGCCATTTTTGGGGCGGACAAGAGACCCAGTACTTC.

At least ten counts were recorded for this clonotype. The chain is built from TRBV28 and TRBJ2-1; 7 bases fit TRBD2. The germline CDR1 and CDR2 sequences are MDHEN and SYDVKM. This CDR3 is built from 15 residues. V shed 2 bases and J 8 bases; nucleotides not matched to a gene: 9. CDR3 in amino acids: CASSLAGGRVYEQFF. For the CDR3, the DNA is TGTGCCAGCAGTTTAGCCGGCGGGAGAGTCTATGAGCAGTTCTTC.

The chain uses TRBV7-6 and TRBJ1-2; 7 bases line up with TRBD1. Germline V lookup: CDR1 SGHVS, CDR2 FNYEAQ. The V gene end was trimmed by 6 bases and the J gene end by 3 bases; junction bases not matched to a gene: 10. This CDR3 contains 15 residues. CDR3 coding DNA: TGTGCCAGCAGACCCCGGACAGGCCCAGACTATGGCTACACCTTC. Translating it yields CASRPRTGPDYGYTF.

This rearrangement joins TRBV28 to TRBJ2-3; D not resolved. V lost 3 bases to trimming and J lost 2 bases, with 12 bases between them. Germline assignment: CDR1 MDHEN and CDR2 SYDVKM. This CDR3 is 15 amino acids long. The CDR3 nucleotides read TGTGCCAGCAGTTTCCCAGCACGGGTCACAGATACGCAGTATTTT. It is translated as CASSFPARVTDTQYF.

CDR3 sequence (DNA): TGCAGCGTTGCGCAGGGGGCCTACGAGCAGTACTTC. Residues: CSVAQGAYEQYF. The chain joins TRBV29-1 to TRBJ2-7; the match to TRBD1 covers 7 bases. This CDR3 has 12 residues. With V trimmed by 4 bases and J by 2 bases, 2 bases remained unmatched. Germline CDR1 SQVTM, CDR2 ANQGSEA.